The entry below describes one TCR beta chain. The entry originates in a study of glioma-infiltrating T cells. Trimming took 6 bases from V and 6 from J; bases not matched to a gene: 5. CDR3 size: 13 residues. Per the germline V gene, CDR1 is MNHEY and CDR2 is SVGEGT. Using RNA template, CDR3s of TCR alpha and beta were amplified with iRepertoire arm-PCR. One entry per CDR3 protein, called by TCRdb with MiXCR from the multiplex PCR reads. Here the sample spans about 140,000 distinct CDR3 sequences, about 39% being singletons. This receptor was taken from a human donor with low-grade glioma or glioblastoma, undergoing nonglioma brain surgery, or in good health (not recorded which). V and J are TRBV6-2 or TRBV6-3 and TRBJ1-1, with 9 bases identical to TRBD1. Source material: glioma tissue, nonneoplastic brain tissue, or PBMCs (not recorded which). CDR3 DNA: TGTGCCAGCAGCCGGGACAGGGACGCTGAAGCTTTCTTT. Translated: CASSRDRDAEAFF.